These T cell receptor beta chains were read from a single sample in a study of monozygotic twins with inflammatory bowel disease. TCRdb re-called the 5' RACE reads and catalogs CDR3 proteins one per entry, DNA excluded. Its table records some 170,000 distinct CDR3 sequences. Sequenced sample: blood. These receptors originate from a human donor with ulcerative colitis or Crohn's disease, or a healthy co-twin of an affected twin (not recorded which). Both conserved end residues are part of each CDR3.

J gene,V gene,CDR3 length,CDR3 protein
TRBJ1-2,TRBV10-2,15,CASSDTVAGGDGYTF
TRBJ2-1,TRBV27,14,CASSFEGWGNEQFF
TRBJ2-3,TRBV28,12,CASSGQTDTQYF
TRBJ1-2,TRBV4-2,13,CAGSQPERDGYTF
TRBJ2-3,TRBV7-9,12,CASSLQDLTQYF
TRBJ2-5,TRBV19,14,CASSMSAGPETQYF
TRBJ1-2,TRBV2,15,CASTSRPRGEGGYTF
TRBJ2-1,TRBV10-3,16,CAISAGLAGVKDEQFF
TRBJ2-7,TRBV28,13,CASNRVVGYEQYF
TRBJ1-3,TRBV6-1,14,CASRPGGGENTIYF
TRBJ1-1,TRBV20-1,15,CSARGPGAGQTAAFF
TRBJ2-7,TRBV5-5,16,CASSSLRTGRTYEQYF
TRBJ2-1,TRBV5-1,11,CASRGGKEQFF
TRBJ2-5,TRBV25-1,15,CASSELVGGQETQYF
TRBJ2-7,TRBV7-7,15,CASSLAGTGDHEQYF
TRBJ2-7,TRBV7-6,15,CASSLTQGGTYEQYF
TRBJ2-1,TRBV10-3,16,CAISESRGHTYNEQFF
TRBJ2-5,TRBV6-1,16,CASTDDDSSHIKTQYF
TRBJ2-2,TRBV7-2,15,CASSLSPLNRGELFF
TRBJ2-4,TRBV7-2,14,CASSLGQEKNIQYF
TRBJ1-3,TRBV12-3/TRBV12-4,18,CASSLTPPQPVSGNTIYF
TRBJ2-2,TRBV5-1,12,CASSPGPGELFF
TRBJ1-2,TRBV12-3/TRBV12-4,14,CAYRVGSWNYGYTF
TRBJ2-1,TRBV20-1,16,CSAGTGTSEHYNEQFF
TRBJ2-3,TRBV5-4,15,CASAWREVGTDTQYF
TRBJ1-3,TRBV3-1,13,CASSQDKGHTIYF
TRBJ2-3,TRBV7-7,20,CASSPGPQMRGGLGTDTQYF
TRBJ2-3,TRBV29-1,13,CSVNGRWSDTQYF
TRBJ2-3,TRBV7-9,17,CASSSPLAARGPDTQYF
TRBJ1-4,TRBV20-1,13,CSARQGGDEKLFF
TRBJ1-5,TRBV6-1,13,CASRGTGYQPQHF
TRBJ1-4,TRBV29-1,15,CSVEDPAADNEKLFF
TRBJ1-1,TRBV20-1,13,CSARRTGPSEAFF
TRBJ1-2,TRBV6-2/TRBV6-3,15,CASTRDRAFTEGYTF
TRBJ2-7,TRBV3-1,16,CASSRGTSYASYEQYF